This T cell receptor (beta chain) was recovered during a study of control samples from healthy donors and cancer patients. TCRdb's table, derived via immunoSEQ multiplex PCR, lists solely in-frame clones and lacks some. Found here are around 170,000 clones, just over 90% of them singletons; the top ten hold roughly 1.5%. The CDR3 runs 14 residues. Germline V gene lookup returns CDR1 MNHEY and CDR2 SMNVEV (reference sequence). V shed 8 bases and J 7 bases; nucleotides not matched to a gene: 7. This clonotype was obtained from a man under 40 in good health. V is TRBV27 and J is TRBJ2-7; 14 bases are shared with TRBD2. Sequenced material: blood. This chain's CDR3 is CASQGTSGRLEQYF. The CDR3, as DNA: TGTGCCAGCCAGGGGACTAGCGGGAGATTAGAGCAGTACTTC.